The TCR beta chain under discussion was sequenced for a study of blood T cell repertoires in COVID-19. The V end lost 4 bases, the J end lost 2 bases, and 18 bases lay between the germline ends. The CDR3 consists of 17 residues. The germline gives CDR1 WSHSY, CDR2 SAAADI. Clones were read by immunoSEQ multiplex PCR, and TCRdb kept only the in-frame ones, dropping some. The top ten clones hold about 12% of a sample with approximately 72,000 clones, more than 75% of them seen once. V and J are TRBV10-2 and TRBJ1-3, with D possibly TRBD1 on 6 matching bases. This receptor was taken from a woman aged 60 to 75 with acute or convalescent COVID-19. Sequenced sample: peripheral blood. Written as DNA, the CDR3 is TGCGCCAGCAGTGGAGAGGCAGGATGGGGGCCTGGAAACACCATATATTTT. Translation: CASSGEAGWGPGNTIYF.